A single sample is the source of the 21 T cell receptor beta chains below, sequenced in a study of CD8+ T cells in alopecia areata. After isolation, RNA underwent reverse transcription to generate cDNA as the sequencing template. The protocol was immunoSEQ multiplex PCR, while the TCRdb copy is restricted to in-frame clones and leaves out a portion. The sample includes more than 90,000 clones, none of them occurring once. The sequencing sample was made of lesional skin. The receptor set was obtained from a C3H/HeJ mouse with alopecia areata. The mice in this strain carry MHC haplotype H2-k.

As regards this clone: The gene names given are mouse names. The CDR3 end is not reached by the read, which stops 4 residues before it; the germline J gene fills it in. The V gene is TRBV13-3, the J gene TRBJ2-4, with 10 bases matching TRBD1. Unmatched junction bases numbered 3, after V lost 5 bases and J lost 0 bases. The CDR3 is 15 amino acids. The germline CDR1 and CDR2 sequences are NNHDY and SYVADS. The sequenced part of the CDR3 DNA is TGTGCCAGCAGCCTGGGACAGGGGAGTCAAAAC. Translation gives CASSLGQGSQN. The whole CDR3 sequence is CASSLGQGSQNTLYF.

This clone was counted many times. Gene names refer to mouse genes. With the read ending 4 residues before the CDR3 end, the germline J gene is used to fill in that end. Additional DNA sequences in this sample encode the identical CDR3. This chain connects TRBV13-3 to TRBJ1-2; D gene uncertain. Germline loops: CDR1 NNHDY, CDR2 SYVADS. With 0 bases removed from V and 0 bases from J, the gap between germline ends came to 6 bases. The CDR3 consists of 14 residues. This CDR3 reads CASSDATPNSDYTF. The CDR3 bases that were read are TGTGCCAGCAGTGATGCAACTCCAAACTCC.

The sample holds a few counts of this clone. The protein here is the DNA translation, as the TCRdb protein differs from it at residue 13. Gene names are the mouse ones. The read ends 3 residues shy of where the CDR3 ends; the end is completed using the germline J gene. This chain links TRBV31 with TRBJ1-6; the match to TRBD1 covers 9 bases. TRBJ1-6 counts as an open reading frame of uncertain function. The CDR3 has 16 amino acids. Germline V gene sequence: CDR1 GKSSPN, CDR2 SITVG. Unmatched junction bases numbered 5, after V lost 1 base and J lost 4 bases. CDR3 residues: CAWSPDRGGYNSPLYF. The part of the CDR3 DNA that was read is TGTGCCTGGAGTCCGGACAGGGGCGGGTATAATTCGCCC.

Many counts were recorded for this clone. Any gene name here is a mouse gene name. The sequenced CDR3 bases are TGTGCCAGCAGTGGTCTCGGGACAGGGGGAAGTGCAGAA. This gives the protein CASSGLGTGGSAE. The CDR3 reads in full as CASSGLGTGGSAETLYF. The chain couples TRBV13-3 to TRBJ2-3; 11 bases fit TRBD1. The read falls 4 residues short of the CDR3 end, and the missing part is taken from the germline J gene. With 3 bases clipped from V and 0 bases from J, the junction kept 6 bases outside the gene matches. Germline CDR1 NNHDY, CDR2 SYVADS. CDR3 length: 17 amino acids.

This clone came up a few times. Gene names and germline refer to mouse. The read comes to an end 4 residues before the CDR3 does, leaving the germline J gene to fill in the end. This rearrangement joins TRBV1 to TRBJ1-4; 9 positions agree with TRBD1. The trim removed 0 bases at V and 0 bases at J, leaving 2 bases unmatched. CDR1 is NSQYPW, CDR2 LRSPGD, per germline (reference sequence). The length of the CDR3 is 17 residues. The sequenced part of the CDR3 DNA is TGCACCTGCAGTGCAGAGAACAGGGGGCTTTCCAACGAA. It encodes CTCSAENRGLSNE. The full CDR3 is CTCSAENRGLSNERLFF. Drawing the rest from reference TRBV1 and TRBJ1-4, the complete variable domain is VTLLEQNPRWRLVPRGQAVNLRCILKNSQYPWMSWYQQDLQKQLQWLFTLRSPGDKEVKSLPGADYLATRVTDTELRLQVANMSQGRTLYCTCSAENRGLSNERLFFGHGTKLSVL.

Note on this clone: The gene names here belong to mouse. CDR3 loop: CASSLVQDSYEQYF. CDR3 bases read: TGTGCCAGCAGCTTAGTCCAGGACTCCTAT. This chain joins TRBV3 and TRBJ2-7; no firm D call. The sequenced fragment ends 4 residues before the CDR3 boundary, so the rest is inferred from the germline J gene. The CDR3 loop spans 14 amino acids. Germline V gene data show CDR1 as SNHLY and CDR2 as FYNGKV (reference sequence). Trimming removed 1 base from V and 0 bases from J, with 7 bases in between.

This clone was observed a few times. The gene names given are mouse names. The read ends 4 residues early relative to the CDR3; the germline J gene fills the gap. This sequence joins TRBV31 and TRBJ2-1, with 7 nucleotides matching TRBD1. Looked up from germline, CDR1 is GKSSPN and CDR2 is SITVG. V dropped 5 bases and J dropped 2; count of bases not matched to a gene: 3. CDR3 length: 13 residues. CDR3 protein: CAWQGQDYAEQFF. The covered CDR3 bases are TGTGCCTGGCAAGGACAGGACTATGCT.

On this clone itself: At residue 12, the translated DNA and the protein in TCRdb do not agree; the protein given here is derived from the DNA. Germline and genes here are mouse. Coverage ceases 3 residues before the CDR3 finishes, and the germline J gene fills in the end. The chain couples TRBV19 to TRBJ1-6; TRBD1 aligns across 11 bases. Being an ORF, TRBJ1-6 has a function that is uncertain. J was trimmed by 5 bases and V by 3 bases; bases with no gene match: 1. There are 15 residues in the CDR3. Germline CDR1 and CDR2: FNHDT and SITEND (reference sequence). The CDR3 protein is CASSRTGGNNSPLYF. CDR3 DNA (partial): TGTGCCAGCAGTAGGACAGGGGGCAATAATTCGCCC.

This clone was seen a few times. Gene names and germline match the mouse. The observed sequence ends 4 residues before the CDR3 terminus, with the missing tail filled in from the germline J gene. V gene TRBV19 combines with J gene TRBJ2-3; the match to TRBD2 covers 9 bases. The V gene's germline CDR1 is FNHDT and CDR2 SITEND (reference sequence). Germline trimming cut 4 bases from V and 0 bases from J; bases unmatched to any gene: 6. The CDR3 extends over 16 amino acids. Partial CDR3 DNA: TGTGCCAGCAGTCCCACTGGGGGGCGTAGTGCAGAA. It is translated as CASSPTGGRSAE. The entire CDR3 reads CASSPTGGRSAETLYF.

In this sample, this clone turned up a few times. Mouse gene names and germline throughout. Coverage ceases 4 residues before the CDR3 finishes, and the germline J gene fills in the end. The genes are TRBV16 and TRBJ2-1, with TRBD2 identical over 8 bases. V trimming: 2 bases; J trimming: 0 bases; junction bases outside the gene matches: 3. The CDR3 contains 16 residues. Germline V gene data show CDR1 as SGHSA and CDR2 as FRNQAP. The CDR3: CASSLPGGLNYAEQFF. The sequenced CDR3 bases are TGTGCAAGCAGCTTACCTGGGGGGCTTAACTATGCT. The entire variable domain, with the rest obtained from reference TRBV16 and TRBJ2-1, is as follows: NAGVIQTPRHKVTGKGQEATLWCEPISGHSAVFWYRQTIVQGLEFLTYFRNQAPIDDSGMPKERFSAQMPNQSHSTLKIQSTQPQDSAVYLCASSLPGGLNYAEQFFGPGTRLTVL.

Of note for this clone: The gene names here belong to mouse. The read terminates 4 residues ahead of where the CDR3 ends, so the germline J gene completes it. The rearrangement links TRBV13-1 to TRBJ1-1; a possible D gene is TRBD1 (5 bases). CDR3 length: 12 amino acids. The V gene lost 9 bases and the J gene lost 4 bases, with 13 bases spanning the gap. Germline CDR1 NSHNY, CDR2 SYGAGN. The CDR3: CAISREGTEVFF. CDR3 DNA, as far as it was read: TGTGCCATCTCCAGGGAAGGCACA.

This clone was found a few times. The gene names given are mouse names. The CDR3 end falls 4 residues outside the read, so it is completed with the germline J gene. This chain connects TRBV13-3 to TRBJ2-5, with 10 bases identical to TRBD2. This CDR3 has 17 amino acids. Looked up from germline, CDR1 is NNHDY and CDR2 is SYVADS. V was clipped by 2 bases and J by 2 bases; unmatched bases: 8. The CDR3 loop is CASSDQDWGKGQDTQYF. Partial CDR3 DNA: TGTGCCAGCAGTGACCAGGACTGGGGGAAGGGCCAAGAC. The full variable domain, its missing parts supplied by reference TRBV13-3 and TRBJ2-5, is EAAVTQSPRSKVAVTGGKVTLSCHQTNNHDYMYWYRQDTGHGLRLIHYSYVADSTEKGDIPDGYKASRPSQENFSLILELASLSQTAVYFCASSDQDWGKGQDTQYFGPGTRLLVL.

Concerning this clone: Gene names refer to mouse genes. The read halts 4 residues ahead of the CDR3 end, with the missing end drawn from the germline J gene. The chain combines TRBV16 with TRBJ1-1, with 12 bases lining up with TRBD1. This CDR3 is 14 amino acids long. Germline V gene data show CDR1 as SGHSA and CDR2 as FRNQAP. The sequenced CDR3 bases are TGTGCAAGCAGCTTGGGACAGGGGGCGGGA. This gives the protein CASSLGQGAG. The whole CDR3 protein reads CASSLGQGAGEVFF.

Many counts were recorded for this clone. Any gene name here is a mouse gene name. The read falls 4 residues short of the CDR3 end, and the missing part is taken from the germline J gene. V gene TRBV13-3 combines with J gene TRBJ2-7, with a tentative D call TRBD2 (6 bases). This CDR3 has 16 amino acids. Per the germline V gene, CDR1 is NNHDY and CDR2 is SYVADS. V shed 2 bases and J shed 0 bases, with 15 bases lying between them. The CDR3 DNA, read in part, is TGTGCCAGCAGTGAAGAGGATCTGGGGCTCTCCTAT. This gives the protein CASSEEDLGLSY. The complete CDR3 protein is CASSEEDLGLSYEQYF.

In its sample, this clone was seen a few times. Gene names and germline match the mouse. The read halts 4 residues ahead of the CDR3 end, with the missing end drawn from the germline J gene. J is TRBJ2-5 and V is TRBV13-3; 9 bases agree with TRBD1. The CDR3 is made up of 14 amino acids. Germline CDR1 reads NNHDY; CDR2 reads SYVADS. CDR3 DNA, as far as it was read: TGTGCCAGCAGTGGGGACAGGGAAGGAGAC. Translated: CASSGDREGD. The complete CDR3 reads CASSGDREGDTQYF.

This clone was counted only a few times. Gene names denote mouse genes. CDR3 sequence: CASSSPGQGYEQYF. The CDR3 bases that were read are TGTGCCAGCAGTTCCCCGGGACAGGGATAT. This sequence joins TRBV19 and TRBJ2-7; 9 positions match TRBD1. The sequence runs out 4 residues before the end of the CDR3; the remainder is reconstructed from the germline J gene. CDR1 and CDR2 from the germline V gene are FNHDT and SITEND (reference sequence). The CDR3 has 14 residues.

This clone was found a few times. The DNA translation disagrees with the TCRdb protein at residue 12, so the protein in this description comes from the DNA. Mouse gene names apply. CDR3 loop: CASSYRGNWGNTLYF. The DNA read from the CDR3 is TGTGCCAGCAGTTACAGGGGGAATTGGGGAAATACG. The chain recombines TRBV13-3 with TRBJ1-3, with TRBD1 identical over 8 bases. Coverage ceases 3 residues before the CDR3 finishes, and the germline J gene fills in the end. The CDR3 is 15 residues long. Germline CDR1 and CDR2: NNHDY and SYVADS. V lost 4 bases and J lost 4; bases outside the gene matches: 7.

This clone was detected only a few times. The gene symbols are mouse symbols. The sequence runs out 4 residues before the end of the CDR3; the remainder is reconstructed from the germline J gene. Distinct nucleotide sequences in the sample also encode this CDR3. The V gene is TRBV19, the J gene TRBJ1-2; D uncertain. The CDR3 sequence is 13 residues long. Trimming left V 5 bases short and J 1 base short, with 9 bases between. The germline gives CDR1 FNHDT, CDR2 SITEND (reference sequence). Here the CDR3 reads CASSSRQNSDYTF. The CDR3 DNA, read in part, is TGTGCCAGCAGCAGCCGACAAAACTCC.

This clone appeared a few times. Each gene name is a mouse one. The read halts 4 residues ahead of the CDR3 end, with the missing end drawn from the germline J gene. V is TRBV13-3 and J is TRBJ2-2; 8 bases are a match to TRBD2. The CDR3 consists of 17 residues. V lost 2 bases to trimming and J lost 0 bases; unmatched junction nucleotides: 6. The germline V gene encodes CDR1 NNHDY and CDR2 SYVADS. CDR3 residues: CASSEGGGVPNTGQLYF. The covered CDR3 bases are TGTGCCAGCAGTGAAGGTGGGGGGGTACCAAACACCGGG.

This clone was found a few times. Here the gene names and germline are mouse. Coverage ceases 4 residues before the CDR3 finishes, and the germline J gene fills in the end. The chain employs TRBV13-3 and TRBJ2-5; TRBD2 matches 8 bases. The CDR3 runs to 15 residues. Germline values: CDR1 NNHDY, CDR2 SYVADS. This chain's CDR3 is CASSDRGGAGDTQYF. Partial CDR3 DNA: TGTGCCAGCAGTGATAGGGGGGGCGCAGGAGAC.

As regards this clone: Mouse gene names apply. The sequenced fragment ends 4 residues before the CDR3 boundary, so the rest is inferred from the germline J gene. This chain connects TRBV1 to TRBJ2-3, with D tentatively TRBD1 (6 bases). The CDR3 is made up of 16 amino acids. Germline values: CDR1 NSQYPW, CDR2 LRSPGD (reference sequence). The germline V and J ends were trimmed by 0 bases and 1 base, with 11 bases remaining between them. The DNA read from the CDR3 is TGCACCTGCAGTGCAGATTGGGCAGGGGGTGCAGAA. This encodes CTCSADWAGGAE. The full CDR3 sequence reads CTCSADWAGGAETLYF.